This T cell receptor (beta chain) was observed in a study of Graves' ophthalmopathy and Graves' hyperthyroidism. The germline V gene encodes CDR1 SQVTM and CDR2 ANQGSEA. V shed 7 bases and J 1 base; nucleotides not matched to a gene: 6. CDR3 length equals 14 residues. The sequenced template was RNA, covering the TCR beta CDR3 region. HTBI primers were used in a first-round RT-PCR, which preceded a second-round multiplex PCR. MiXCR, run by TCRdb on the multiplex PCR reads, gives a single entry per CDR3 protein. Among 200,000 to 250,000 distinct CDR3 sequences listed, roughly 21% were seen once. This clonotype was seen at least ten times.

The sequenced sample consisted of peripheral blood. This chain connects TRBV29-1 to TRBJ2-7; the match to TRBD1 covers 11 bases. The origin of this receptor is a woman aged 45-59 years with Graves' ophthalmopathy. The CDR3 bases are TGCAGCGCTACCCGGGACAGGGGGTCCTACGAGCAGTACTTC. This sequence encodes CSATRDRGSYEQYF.